These T cell receptor beta chains were read from a single sample in a study of T cell responses to AZD1222 COVID-19 vaccine. Only in-frame clones appear in the TCRdb table, and some are missing; sequencing was by immunoSEQ multiplex PCR. The sample shows approximately 100,000 clones, 90% to 95% of them seen only once. Sequenced here: peripheral blood, sampled on day 0 of AZD1222 vaccination. These receptors were collected from an adult in good health. Each CDR3 is given with its conserved first and last residue. The D gene is left open where the match is weak. A row's size may be missing; if present it is once, few, many or a size class.

j_call | v_call | d_call | clone_size | cdr3_aa | cdr3_nt
TRBJ1-1 | TRBV11-1 | NA | NA | CASSLAGSTTEAFF | TGTGCCAGCAGCTTAGCCGGGAGTACGACTGAAGCTTTCTTT
TRBJ1-2 | TRBV6-5 | NA | NA | CASAPGANYGYTF | TGTGCCAGCGCCCCTGGGGCTAACTATGGCTACACCTTC
TRBJ1-1 | TRBV7-9 | NA | once | CASRGTVEAFF | TGTGCCAGCAGAGGTACAGTTGAAGCTTTCTTT
TRBJ1-1 | TRBV11-2 | TRBD1 | NA | CASSPLDRVPPKAFF | TGTGCCAGCAGCCCGCTGGACAGGGTCCCCCCTAAAGCTTTCTTT
TRBJ1-2 | TRBV18 | NA | once | CASSPREDSDFYTF | TGTGCCAGCTCACCCCGGGAGGACAGTGACTTTTACACCTTC
TRBJ1-5 | TRBV19 | TRBD1 | once | CASSTPGTGDQPQHF | TGTGCCAGTAGTACGCCCGGGACAGGGGATCAGCCCCAGCATTTT
TRBJ2-7 | TRBV10-2 | NA | NA | CASSEGQLSEQYF | TGCGCCAGCAGTGAGGGACAGCTCTCGGAGCAGTACTTC
TRBJ1-1 | TRBV5-1 | NA | NA | CASSFTVNTEAFF | TGCGCCAGCAGCTTCACAGTAAACACTGAAGCTTTCTTT
TRBJ2-1 | TRBV7-9 | NA | once | CASSLGHYNEQFF | TGTGCCAGCAGCTTGGGACACTACAATGAGCAGTTCTTC
TRBJ2-7 | TRBV27 | NA | NA | CASSLAGGTLYYEQYF | TGTGCCAGCAGTTTGGCCGGAGGGACTTTATACTACGAGCAGTACTTC
TRBJ1-1 | TRBV7-2 | NA | NA | CASSFTQGMNTEAFF | TGTGCCAGCAGCTTTACCCAGGGGATGAACACTGAAGCTTTCTTT